Presented here are 26 T cell receptor beta chains from one specimen sequenced in a study of cytomegalovirus exposure and HLA in healthy donors. Vbeta (60) and Jbeta (13) primers were used in the PCR. The assay was immunoSEQ multiplex PCR, and TCRdb's table has in-frame clones only and misses some. The sample contains 150,000 to 200,000 clones, roughly 85% of which appear only once. Material: PBMCs. The origin of the receptors is a woman between 25 and 40 years old in good health and CMV-seropositive.

This sequence joins TRBV28 and TRBJ1-5; tentative D call: TRBD1 (5 bases). The germline CDR1 and CDR2 sequences are MDHEN and SYDVKM. CDR3 length equals 17 residues. Trimming took off 7 bases at V and 3 bases at J, with 22 bases between the two ends. CDR3 nucleotide sequence: TGTGCCAGCACTAAGTGGGGCAGCGAAGTTTCCAATCAGCCCCAGCATTTT. Translated, it gives CASTKWGSEVSNQPQHF.

The chain links TRBV11-2 to TRBJ1-3; a weak D match, TRBD1 (5 bases). The CDR3 is 18 amino acids. The germline V gene encodes CDR1 SGHAT and CDR2 FQNNGV. V gave up 3 bases and J gave up 0 bases, with 18 bases separating them. The CDR3 spells CASSLGPMGGASGNTIYF. CDR3 sequence (DNA): TGTGCCAGCAGCTTGGGGCCGATGGGAGGGGCCTCTGGAAACACCATATATTTT.

This chain joins TRBV30 and TRBJ2-5; D gene uncertain. The J call is in doubt because the DNA end fits TRBJ2-7 better. Germline CDR1 reads GTSNPN; CDR2 reads SVGIG (reference sequence). CDR3 length: 13 amino acids. CDR3 protein: CAWTLGPSYEQYF. CDR3 DNA sequence: TGTGCCTGGACCCTAGGCCCCAGCTACGAGCAGTACTTC.

The chain links TRBV30 to TRBJ2-2; the D is unclear. The CDR3 length is 12 residues. Germline CDR1 is GTSNPN and CDR2 is SVGIG (reference sequence). Trimming left V 3 bases short and J 4 bases short, with 6 bases between. The CDR3 nucleotides are TGTGCCTGGAGCCCCGGCACCGGGGAGCTGTTTTTT. Translated: CAWSPGTGELFF.

This chain joins TRBV6-5 and TRBJ1-2; D perhaps matches TRBD1 (5 bases). Trimming pared 0 bases from V and 4 bases from J, leaving 12 bases between. The CDR3 is made up of 15 amino acids. The germline gives CDR1 MNHEY, CDR2 SVGAGI. For the CDR3, the DNA is TGTGCCAGCAGTTACTCGATGGGGGAGGGCTATGGCTACACCTTC. Protein: CASSYSMGEGYGYTF.

V is TRBV15 and J is TRBJ2-5; D is uncertain. The V end was cut by 1 base, the J end by 5 bases, with 14 bases between. The germline CDR1 and CDR2 sequences are LNHNV and YYDKDF (reference sequence). The CDR3 covers 15 residues. The CDR3 DNA reads as TGTGCCACCAGCAGAGTCGGTGCCCAGAGGGAGACCCAGTACTTC. Residues: CATSRVGAQRETQYF.

The CDR3 DNA sequence: TGTGCCAGCAGCCCCCTCGGAGACGGGGGGACGATTACGGAAGAGCAGTACTTC. This translates into CASSPLGDGGTITEEQYF. V gene TRBV4-2 combines with J gene TRBJ2-7; 7 bases line up with TRBD2. The CDR3 loop spans 18 amino acids. CDR1 and CDR2 (germline): LGHNA, YNFKEQ. Unmatched junction bases numbered 22, after V lost 4 bases and J lost 7 bases.

The J gene is TRBJ2-1, the V gene TRBV27; maybe TRBD1 (6 bases). The length of the CDR3 is 12 residues. The germline V and J ends were trimmed by 2 bases and 7 bases, with 6 bases remaining between them. CDR1 and CDR2 (germline): MNHEY, SMNVEV (reference sequence). CDR3 DNA sequence: TGTGCCAGCAGTTTAGGACAGAATGAGCAGTTCTTC. Protein: CASSLGQNEQFF.

The rearrangement links TRBV7-2 to TRBJ2-7; maybe TRBD1 (5 bases). Between the trimmed V and J ends, which lost 4 bases and 1 base, there was a span of 8 bases. The V gene's germline CDR1 is SGHTA and CDR2 FQGNSA. The CDR3 extends over 13 amino acids. The CDR3 protein is CASSSQGSYEQYF. CDR3 DNA sequence: TGTGCCAGCAGCTCGCAGGGTTCCTACGAGCAGTACTTC.

The rearrangement links TRBV7-2 to TRBJ1-1; no firm D call. The length of the CDR3 is 15 residues. The V and J ends lost 2 bases and 3 bases respectively, with 13 bases between them. CDR1 and CDR2 (germline): SGHTA, FQGNSA. The CDR3 here is CASSLWAPLDTEAFF. In DNA, the CDR3 is TGTGCCAGCAGCTTATGGGCACCCTTGGACACTGAAGCTTTCTTT.

The CDR3 is CAIRDPTGMTEAFF. The CDR3 nucleotides read TGTGCCATCAGGGACCCGACAGGGATGACTGAAGCTTTCTTT. The V gene is TRBV10-3, the J gene TRBJ1-1; 7 nucleotides line up with TRBD1. Looked up from germline, CDR1 is ENHRY and CDR2 is SYGVKD. The CDR3 loop spans 14 amino acids. Unmatched junction bases numbered 9, after V lost 6 bases and J lost 5 bases.

The V call is TRBV5-1, the J call TRBJ1-2, with D uncertain. This CDR3 has 14 residues. V lost 0 bases and J 8 bases, leaving 14 bases between the germline ends. Germline CDR1 SGHRS, CDR2 YFSETQ. This CDR3 is CASSLGRESSGYTF. The CDR3 DNA reads TGCGCCAGCAGCTTGGGTCGGGAATCAAGCGGCTACACCTTC.

The chain couples TRBV27 to TRBJ2-7; no firm D call. The CDR3 totals 13 residues. The germline gives CDR1 MNHEY, CDR2 SMNVEV (reference sequence). The V end lost 2 bases, the J end lost 1 base, and 6 bases lay between the germline ends. CDR3: CASSLMRSYEQYF. In DNA, the CDR3 is TGTGCCAGCAGTTTAATGCGATCCTACGAGCAGTACTTC.

V usage is TRBV5-6 and J usage is TRBJ1-3; D unresolved. The length of the CDR3 is 14 residues. CDR1 and CDR2 from the germline V gene are SGHDT and YYEEEE. The V and J ends lost 0 bases and 3 bases respectively, with 7 bases between them. The chain's CDR3 is CASSLGGLGNTIYF. Here the CDR3 DNA reads TGTGCCAGCAGCTTGGGAGGGCTTGGAAACACCATATATTTT.

V and J are TRBV27 and TRBJ2-1, with D maybe TRBD1 (5 bases). Germline V gene sequence: CDR1 MNHEY, CDR2 SMNVEV (reference sequence). The V end was cut by 5 bases, the J end by 8 bases, with 16 bases between. The CDR3 runs to 14 residues. CDR3 in DNA: TGTGCCAGCAGTCGCGCCTTGACAGTTGATGAGCAGTTCTTC. Amino acids: CASSRALTVDEQFF.

The chain couples TRBV7-2 to TRBJ1-5, with D perhaps TRBD1 (6 bases). Germline CDR1 and CDR2: SGHTA and FQGNSA. The CDR3 consists of 14 residues. V was pared by 1 base and J by 6 bases, with 10 bases between. The CDR3 DNA is TGTGCCAGCAGCTTAGGGGGGCGCGGTCAGCCCCAGCATTTT. It specifies CASSLGGRGQPQHF.

The gene calls are TRBV9 and TRBJ2-7; TRBD1 is a possible D gene (5 bases). This CDR3 is 14 amino acids long. The germline V gene encodes CDR1 SGDLS and CDR2 YYNGEE. With 2 bases removed from V and 3 bases from J, the gap between germline ends came to 12 bases. CDR3 coding DNA: TGTGCCAGCAGCGTCGGCCAGGGCCACTACGAGCAGTACTTC. This sequence encodes CASSVGQGHYEQYF.

This chain joins TRBV4-3 and TRBJ1-2; tentative D call: TRBD1 (5 bases). The CDR3 has 14 residues. CDR1 is LGHNA and CDR2 is YSLEER in the germline V gene. V was shortened by 3 bases and J by 0 bases, with 8 bases between the two germline ends. CDR3 in DNA: TGCGCCAGCAGCCATCTGACAGCTAACTATGGCTACACCTTC. Its protein is CASSHLTANYGYTF.

The V and J genes are TRBV29-1 and TRBJ2-5; TRBD2 agrees at 14 bases. Germline V CDR1 and CDR2: SQVTM, ANQGSEA. V shed 4 bases, J shed 4 bases, and the junction held 2 bases outside the gene matches. CDR3 length: 14 residues. This CDR3 reads CSVGGTSGRETQYF. The DNA of the CDR3 is TGCAGCGTTGGGGGGACTAGCGGGAGAGAGACCCAGTACTTC.

The chain recombines TRBV15 with TRBJ1-1; 7 bases agree with TRBD1. Germline CDR1 reads LNHNV; CDR2 reads YYDKDF (reference sequence). The J segment lost 6 bases and the V segment lost 5 bases, leaving 12 bases of the junction unmatched. This CDR3 comprises 15 residues. CDR3 DNA sequence: TGTGCCACCAGCTTGCCCTCGACAGGGAAGGCTGAAGCTTTCTTT. It yields the protein CATSLPSTGKAEAFF.

V usage is TRBV4-1 and J usage is TRBJ1-4; D gene uncertain. Between the trimmed V and J ends, which lost 3 bases and 6 bases, there was a span of 8 bases. CDR1 and CDR2 from the germline V gene are MGHRA and YSYEKL. CDR3 length equals 13 residues. CDR3 amino acids: CASSQGSYEKLFF. The CDR3 coding sequence is TGCGCCAGCAGCCAGGGCTCTTATGAAAAACTGTTTTTT.

This clone has only a few counts. J is TRBJ1-2 and V is TRBV12-2; the D segment call TRBD1 is taken from the table without a DNA check. TRBV12-2 is described as a pseudogene. The CDR3 covers 15 residues. The CDR3 is CASRCGGQGDYGYTF. The CDR3 bases are TGTGCAAGTCGCTGTGGCGGACAGGGAGACTATGGCTACACCTTC.

This clone was counted a few times. The V and J genes are TRBV7-8 and TRBJ2-5; TRBD1 matches at 8 bases. From germline, CDR1 is SGHVS and CDR2 FQNEAQ. The CDR3 runs 14 residues. The junction had 3 bases not matched to a gene; V was cut back by 5 bases and J by 1 base. CDR3 nucleotide sequence: TGTGCCAGCAGCCAGGACAGGGTCCAAGAGACCCAGTACTTC. It encodes CASSQDRVQETQYF.

Concerning this clone itself: At one boundary the junction diverges from the germline segment, which might be a read error. The chain carries TRBV11-3 and TRBJ2-7; TRBD2 might be the D (6 bases). The CDR3 totals 15 residues. Germline V lookup: CDR1 SGHNT, CDR2 YENEEA. The CDR3 region has the DNA TGTGCCAGCGGCGACAAGAAGCTAGCGAATAACGAACAGTACTTC. It codes for CASGDKKLANNEQYF.

This clone appeared once. The gene calls are TRBV7-9 and TRBJ2-1; 12 bases align to TRBD2. The J segment lost 4 bases and the V segment lost 8 bases, leaving 3 bases of the junction unmatched. Germline-derived CDR1 and CDR2 are SEHNR and FQNEAQ (reference sequence). The length of the CDR3 is 14 residues. This chain's CDR3 is CASLGLAGYNEQFF. DNA for the CDR3: TGTGCCAGCCTTGGACTAGCGGGGTACAATGAGCAGTTCTTC.

A single count supports this clone. V and J are TRBV5-1 and TRBJ2-3, with D possibly matching TRBD2 (6 bases). Per germline, CDR1 SGHRS and CDR2 YFSETQ. The V and J ends lost 1 base and 4 bases respectively, with 16 bases between them. CDR3 length: 16 residues. The chain's CDR3 is CASSLWGAGGADTQYF. Here the CDR3 DNA reads TGCGCCAGCAGCTTGTGGGGCGCCGGAGGGGCAGATACGCAGTATTTT.